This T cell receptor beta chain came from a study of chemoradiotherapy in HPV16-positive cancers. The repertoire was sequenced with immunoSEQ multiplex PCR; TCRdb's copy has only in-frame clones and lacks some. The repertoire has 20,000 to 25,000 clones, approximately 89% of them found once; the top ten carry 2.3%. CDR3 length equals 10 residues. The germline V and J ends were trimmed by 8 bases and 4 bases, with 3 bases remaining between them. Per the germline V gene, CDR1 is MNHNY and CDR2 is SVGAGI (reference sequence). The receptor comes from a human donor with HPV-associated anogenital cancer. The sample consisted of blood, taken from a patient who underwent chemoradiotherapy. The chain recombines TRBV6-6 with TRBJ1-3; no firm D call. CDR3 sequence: CASEGNTIYF. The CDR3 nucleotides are TGTGCCAGCGAAGGAAACACCATATATTTT.